Each of the 7 T cell receptor beta chains below was sequenced from the same sample in a study of radiotherapy plus CTLA-4 blockade in lung cancer. Clones were read by immunoSEQ multiplex PCR, and TCRdb kept only the in-frame ones, dropping some. The profile shows about 82,000 clones, about two thirds of them singletons. The source material was peripheral blood, sampled from a patient treated with radiotherapy plus ipilimumab. The receptors shown here come from a human donor with non-small cell lung cancer that progressed on radiotherapy plus ipilimumab.

The chain carries TRBV5-1 and TRBJ1-1; no clear D. Trimming cost V 4 bases and J 3 bases, with 10 bases left between them. CDR3 length: 13 amino acids. Germline V gene sequence: CDR1 SGHRS, CDR2 YFSETQ. The CDR3 bases are TGCGCCAGCAGCCTCCGGGAATACACTGAAGCTTTCTTT. Protein product: CASSLREYTEAFF.

The rearrangement uses TRBV29-1 and TRBJ1-3, with D possibly being TRBD1 (5 bases). The germline V gene has CDR1 SQVTM and CDR2 ANQGSEA. Trimming left V 6 bases short and J 3 bases short, with 18 bases between. The CDR3 has 15 residues. The CDR3 protein is CSVATQGGGGNTIYF. The CDR3 coding sequence is TGCAGCGTAGCGACTCAGGGAGGTGGTGGAAACACCATATATTTT.

The chain uses TRBV18 and TRBJ2-7; D perhaps matches TRBD2 (6 bases). V lost 4 bases to trimming and J lost 6 bases, with 13 bases between them. The germline gives CDR1 KGHSH, CDR2 LQKENI. The CDR3 is 13 residues long. This CDR3 is CASSQAAGREQYF. In DNA, the CDR3 is TGTGCCAGCTCACAAGCGGCGGGGCGCGAGCAGTACTTC.

This chain uses TRBV2 with TRBJ2-3, with a possible D match to TRBD1 (6 bases). Germline CDR1 reads SNHLY; CDR2 reads FYNNEI. There are 13 residues in the CDR3. V lost 9 bases, J lost 3 bases, and 13 bases lay in between. In nucleotides, the CDR3 is TGTGCCAGTGCCGGACAGAAAACAGATACGCAGTATTTT. Amino acid sequence: CASAGQKTDTQYF.

A few counts support this clone. The J gene is TRBJ2-3, the V gene TRBV5-4; D unclear. Per germline, CDR1 SGHNT and CDR2 YYREEE (reference sequence). V was shortened by 4 bases and J by 2 bases, with 14 bases between the two germline ends. The CDR3 extends over 15 amino acids. CDR3 bases: TGTGCCAGCAGCCCTCCCTTCCAGTCCACAGATACGCAGTATTTT. Encoded protein: CASSPPFQSTDTQYF.

The chain joins TRBV4-1 to TRBJ2-7; 11 positions match TRBD1. The CDR3 covers 16 residues. V shed 2 bases and J 4 bases; nucleotides not matched to a gene: 7. Germline V CDR1 and CDR2: MGHRA, YSYEKL. Here the CDR3 reads CASSQPGTGGIYEQYF. The CDR3 nucleotides read TGCGCCAGCAGCCAACCCGGGACAGGGGGAATTTACGAGCAGTACTTC.

This clone was seen a single time. The rearrangement links TRBV18 to TRBJ2-7; D is possibly TRBD1 (5 bases). Germline-derived CDR1 and CDR2 are KGHSH and LQKENI. The CDR3 sequence is 14 residues long. The V end was cut by 5 bases, the J end by 0 bases, with 11 bases between. CDR3 protein: CASSRGLSSYEQYF. The CDR3 DNA reads as TGTGCCAGCTCAAGGGGCCTCAGCTCCTACGAGCAGTACTTC.